Sequencing of this T cell receptor (beta chain) was carried out in a study of T-cell reconstitution after alpha-beta-depleted transplantation in children. The CDR3 extends over 17 amino acids. CDR1 SGHNT and CDR2 YYREEE come from the germline V gene (reference sequence). The ends lost 4 bases at V and 2 bases at J; junction bases unmatched: 14. It was with unique molecular identifiers that the TCRbeta library was prepared. TCRdb analysed the PCR reads with MiXCR anew, one entry per CDR3 protein. The sample records around 440,000 distinct CDR3 sequences, 10% to 13% being singletons. This TCR was sampled from a child between 2 and 9 years old with inherited bone marrow failure, due to receive a stem cell transplant. This specimen consisted of PBMCs, obtained before TCRalphabeta/CD19-depleted stem cell transplant. The rearrangement links TRBV5-4 to TRBJ2-7; 8 bases are shared with TRBD2. This chain's CDR3 is CASSGGGGASGPYEQYF. CDR3 coding DNA: TGTGCCAGCAGCGGGGGTGGTGGGGCTAGCGGGCCCTACGAGCAGTACTTC. Full variable domain (missing parts from reference TRBV5-4 and TRBJ2-7): ETGVTQSPTHLIKTRGQQVTLRCSSQSGHNTVSWYQQALGQGPQFIFQYYREEENGRGNFPPRFSGLQFPNYSSELNVNALELDDSALYLCASSGGGGASGPYEQYFGPGTRLTVT.